The rows below give T cell receptor beta chains drawn from one sample of a study of human T cells and chemical hapten exposure. TCRdb reprocessed the RACE reads via MiXCR and lists one record per CDR3 protein. The sample has roughly 180,000 distinct CDR3 sequences, about a fifth seen once. The source material was whole blood, sampled in connection with sensitization to the hapten diphenylcyclopropenone (DPC). The source is a woman in her forties or fifties with alopecia areata. Some clones in this sample may be carry-over from other donors' samples. The CDR3 runs from the conserved cysteine through the conserved F or W. The D gene is left open where the match is weak. Clone sizes are given selectively: once, few, many, or a class where the clone is expanded.

j_call cdr3_length clone_size v_call d_call cdr3_nt cdr3_aa
TRBJ1-1 15 many TRBV29-1 . TGCAGCGTTGAAACAGGGATCGCCCGGCTCACTGAAGCTTTCTTT CSVETGIARLTEAFF
TRBJ2-5 14 few TRBV7-6 . TGTGCCAGCAGCTTTGAGGCAGGGTCCGAGACCCAGTACTTC CASSFEAGSETQYF
TRBJ1-1 14 . TRBV7-9 TRBD1 TGTGCCAGCAGCATTACCGAGACAGGGGGTGAAGCTTTCTTT CASSITETGGEAFF
TRBJ2-7 15 few TRBV18 . TGTGCCAGCTCACCTAGAGCCGGGATCAGCTACGAGCAGTACTTC CASSPRAGISYEQYF
TRBJ2-7 13 few TRBV4-2 . TGTGCCAGCAGCCAAGATCCTGGGTCCGAGCAGTACTTC CASSQDPGSEQYF
TRBJ2-5 14 . TRBV6-5 . TGTGCCAGCAGAGGGGCTTTCCGCCAAGAGACCCAGTACTTC CASRGAFRQETQYF
TRBJ2-3 11 few TRBV29-1 . TGCAGCGTTTTCCGTGGAGATACGCAGTATTTT CSVFRGDTQYF
TRBJ1-6 13 . TRBV27 . TGTGCCAGCAGTCGGACATCGAATTCACCCCTCCACTTT CASSRTSNSPLHF
TRBJ2-7 14 . TRBV3-1 TRBD2 TGTGCCAGCAGCCGTAGCGGGATCTTCTACGAGCAGTACTTC CASSRSGIFYEQYF
TRBJ1-6 12 few TRBV2 . TGTGCCAGCAGGAACGGTCATTCACCCCTCCACTTT CASRNGHSPLHF
TRBJ2-3 16 . TRBV20-1 TRBD2 TGCAGTGCTACTTCCCCTAGCGGGAGTAGGAGTTTTTGGCAGTATTTT CSATSPSGSRSFWQYF
TRBJ2-7 13 . TRBV5-1 TRBD2 TGCGCCAGCAGCCCACCGGGGGGGCACGAGCAGTACTTC CASSPPGGHEQYF
TRBJ2-3 13 few TRBV29-1 TRBD2 TGCAGCGTTGAAGACGGGGGGACAGATACGCAGTATTTT CSVEDGGTDTQYF
TRBJ2-3 15 few TRBV2 TRBD2 TGTGCCAGCAGGGAAGCGGGAGGCAGCACAGATACGCAGTATTTT CASREAGGSTDTQYF
TRBJ2-7 14 . TRBV11-3 . TGTGCCAGCAGCTTATCAGCCCCGAGCGCCGAGCAGTACTTC CASSLSAPSAEQYF
TRBJ2-3 13 . TRBV7-9 . TGTGCCAGCAGCTTAATGGGAACCCATACGCAGTATTTT CASSLMGTHTQYF
TRBJ2-3 19 few TRBV7-8 . TGTGCCAGCAGCTCATACAGTCGGGAGACCCTCCATAGCACAGATACGCAGTATTTT CASSSYSRETLHSTDTQYF
TRBJ2-7 16 few TRBV21-1 . TGTGCCAGCAGCAAAGGTCCGATGGACGGTCCCTACGAGCAGTACTTC CASSKGPMDGPYEQYF
TRBJ2-1 15 . TRBV20-1 TRBD2 TGCAGTTCCCTAGCGGGAGCCCCCGTGGGGGATGAGCAGTTCTTC CSSLAGAPVGDEQFF
TRBJ2-7 12 many TRBV25-1 TRBD2 TGTGCCAGCAGTAGAGCGGGGTACGAGCAGTACTTC CASSRAGYEQYF
TRBJ2-3 15 many TRBV28 . TGTGCCAGCAGTTCAAACAGGGTATTGACAGATACGCAGTATTTT CASSSNRVLTDTQYF
TRBJ1-1 16 many TRBV3-1 . TGTGCCAGCAGACAAGACGGCATGGGACTTAACACTGAAGCTTTCTTT CASRQDGMGLNTEAFF
TRBJ1-4 13 . TRBV10-3 . TGTGCCATCAGTGACGGATTTAATGAAAAACTGTTTTTT CAISDGFNEKLFF
TRBJ1-1 12 . TRBV11-2 . TGTGCCAGCAGCTTTGCTGGGAATGAAGCTTTCTTT CASSFAGNEAFF
TRBJ1-1 12 once TRBV20-1 . TGCAGTGCTAGAGCCCAGGACACTGAAGCTTTCTTT CSARAQDTEAFF
TRBJ1-6 14 . TRBV5-1 TRBD1 TGCGCCAGCAGCAACCAGGGGGCTAATTCACCCCTCCACTTT CASSNQGANSPLHF
TRBJ1-5 15 . TRBV20-1 TRBD1 TGCAGTGCTTATCCGGGACAGGGACTAAATCAGCCCCAGCATTTT CSAYPGQGLNQPQHF
TRBJ1-5 15 . TRBV7-9 TRBD1 TGTGCCAGCAGCGCTGACAGGGGAGGCAATCAGCCCCAGCATTTT CASSADRGGNQPQHF
TRBJ1-1 14 few TRBV6-2/TRBV6-3 TRBD1 TGTGCCAGCACCTACCCCCAGGGGGACACTGAAGCTTTCTTT CASTYPQGDTEAFF
TRBJ1-1 15 . TRBV2 . TGTGCCAGCTCCCCCCAACCGGGACAGAACACTGAAGCTTTCTTT CASSPQPGQNTEAFF
TRBJ2-6 13 . TRBV12-3/TRBV12-4 . TGTGCCAGCAGTTTCGCCGGGGCCAACGTCCTGACTTTC CASSFAGANVLTF
TRBJ1-2 12 . TRBV20-1 . TGCAGTGCTCCGCAGGAGGGAGAAGGCTACACCTTC CSAPQEGEGYTF
TRBJ1-6 14 . TRBV3-1 . TGTGCCAGCAGCTTTCGGGACTCAGGATCACCCCTCCACTTT CASSFRDSGSPLHF
TRBJ2-3 15 once TRBV7-8 . TGTGCCAGCAGCGAATACGGCGGGTTCACAGATACGCAGTATTTT CASSEYGGFTDTQYF
TRBJ2-1 13 . TRBV3-1 . TGTGCCAGCAGCCATACGGTAAACAATGAGCAGTTCTTC CASSHTVNNEQFF
TRBJ2-7 14 few TRBV12-3/TRBV12-4 TRBD2 TGTGCCAGCAGTTTGACTAGCGGCCCCTACGAGCAGTACTTC CASSLTSGPYEQYF
TRBJ2-3 17 . TRBV20-1 TRBD2 TGCAGTGCTAGAGTTCCCCCCACGGGAGGGATCACAGATACGCAGTATTTT CSARVPPTGGITDTQYF